The 3 T cell receptor beta chains reported below all come from one sample, sequenced in a study of Ad26.COV2.S vaccination and SARS-CoV-2 variants. The treatment: roughly 19 received Ad26.COV2.S at low or high dose, single or two shots; about 5 received placebo; per-sample allocation not given. Following the first vaccine or placebo injection, samples were taken on day 63. Clones were sequenced by immunoSEQ multiplex PCR, and TCRdb holds only the in-frame ones, with some missing. The table lists fewer than 900,000 clones, 70% to 90% of them singletons. The sequenced sample was peripheral blood, obtained in a trial of Ad26.COV2.S vaccine versus placebo. The receptor source for this set is a person aged 18-65 years who received the Ad26.COV2.S COVID-19 vaccine or a placebo.

The chain links TRBV6-2 or TRBV6-3 to TRBJ1-1; D is undetermined. V shed 2 bases and J shed 3 bases, with 19 bases lying between them. CDR1 and CDR2 (germline): MNHEY, SVGEGT. CDR3 length equals 17 residues. CDR3 region: CASSYLIPADTDTEAFF. The CDR3 DNA is TGTGCCAGCAGTTACCTGATCCCGGCCGACACGGACACTGAAGCTTTCTTT.

The count of this clone is one. Other nucleotide sequences from this sample produce the same CDR3. The chain has TRBV7-9 and TRBJ1-6; D uncertain. Trimming stripped 4 bases from V and 9 bases from J, with 4 bases between. This CDR3 spans 11 amino acids. Germline V gives CDR1 SEHNR, CDR2 FQNEAQ (reference sequence). The CDR3 spells CASSSSSPLHF. CDR3 sequence (DNA): TGTGCCAGCAGCTCTTCTTCACCCCTCCACTTT.

The chain has TRBV20-1 and TRBJ2-5; a weak D match, TRBD2 (6 bases). Germline CDR1 reads DFQATT; CDR2 reads SNEGSKA (reference sequence). The CDR3 length is 11 residues. The CDR3 DNA follows: TGCGGCTTGCCGGGGGACGAGACCCAGTACTTC. Its translation is CGLPGDETQYF.